These T cell receptor beta chains were read from a single sample in a study of graft-versus-host responses after intestinal transplantation. The data were produced by immunoSEQ multiplex PCR, yet TCRdb's version contains in-frame clones alone and is incomplete. The sample carries 86,000 or so clones, about 93% recorded once. The antigens of these receptors remain unknown. Sequences were derived from unstimulated CD8+ T cells sorted from spleen or lymph node cells, sampled before intestinal transplant. These receptors all come from a human donor who received an intestinal transplant. CDR3s include the opening cysteine and the closing phenylalanine or tryptophan. Fields, in order: clone size, J gene, V gene, CDR3 protein. The listing skips clone size in some rows; elsewhere it reads once, few, many or a size class.

size: NA; J: TRBJ2-7; V: TRBV29-1; CDR3: CSVEDPARTSYEQYF
size: NA; J: TRBJ2-7; V: TRBV10-3; CDR3: CAIGDGVQEQYF
size: NA; J: TRBJ1-6; V: TRBV2; CDR3: CASRIGQGADNSPLHF
size: NA; J: TRBJ1-1; V: TRBV28; CDR3: CASSSPNKRGPFLRTEAFF
size: NA; J: TRBJ2-2; V: TRBV7-6; CDR3: CASSLAQGGPFRGELFF
size: NA; J: TRBJ1-1; V: TRBV6-5; CDR3: CASSYQGASEAFF
size: NA; J: TRBJ1-4; V: TRBV19; CDR3: CASSLTGGVREKLFF
size: NA; J: TRBJ2-3; V: TRBV11-2; CDR3: CASSLLSDPPYF
size: NA; J: TRBJ1-2; V: TRBV6-5; CDR3: CASSYGPGTINYGYTF
size: once; J: TRBJ1-1; V: TRBV10-3; CDR3: CAIRPSSNTEAFF
size: NA; J: TRBJ2-7; V: TRBV5-4; CDR3: CASSSVTRGEQYF
size: NA; J: TRBJ2-1; V: TRBV7-6; CDR3: CASSSTGQGAYNEQFF
size: NA; J: TRBJ2-3; V: TRBV30; CDR3: CAWAAGDTDTQYF
size: NA; J: TRBJ2-1; V: TRBV2; CDR3: CATLAGQGNEQFF
size: NA; J: TRBJ1-1; V: TRBV6-1; CDR3: CASSEWGDNTEAFF
size: NA; J: TRBJ2-6; V: TRBV7-3; CDR3: CASSKGQGDGANVLTF
size: NA; J: NA; V: TRBV27; CDR3: CASSLGGRYEQYF
size: NA; J: TRBJ1-2; V: TRBV6-1; CDR3: CASRDGGGNYGYTF
size: few; J: TRBJ2-7; V: TRBV28; CDR3: CASSLAGGSYEQYF
size: NA; J: TRBJ2-2; V: TRBV7-2; CDR3: CASSLGPRDTGELFF
size: NA; J: TRBJ1-6; V: TRBV6-5; CDR3: CASSGTGDNSPLHF
size: NA; J: TRBJ2-7; V: TRBV11-2; CDR3: CASTSGYYEQYF
size: NA; J: TRBJ2-1; V: TRBV5-5; CDR3: CASSLGRTRTYNEQFF
size: NA; J: TRBJ2-7; V: TRBV7-9; CDR3: CASSLPTGPRGYEQYF
size: NA; J: TRBJ2-7; V: TRBV28; CDR3: CASTPTSGSSYEQYF
size: NA; J: TRBJ2-2; V: TRBV6-4; CDR3: CASSEATDTGELFF
size: NA; J: TRBJ2-1; V: TRBV5-1; CDR3: CASSSQFEGGHNNEQFF
size: once; J: TRBJ2-1; V: TRBV13; CDR3: CASSLWGDEQFF
size: NA; J: TRBJ2-5; V: TRBV27; CDR3: CASSGSVGQETQYF
size: NA; J: TRBJ1-6; V: TRBV4-1; CDR3: CASSQDEVGDNSPLHF
size: NA; J: TRBJ2-1; V: TRBV5-4; CDR3: CASSRSGDDEQFF
size: NA; J: TRBJ2-3; V: TRBV10-3; CDR3: CAITPAENTDTQYF
size: NA; J: TRBJ2-2; V: TRBV10-1; CDR3: CASSVTGNTGELFF
size: once; J: TRBJ1-5; V: TRBV6-6; CDR3: CASSYRAGDQPQHF
size: NA; J: TRBJ2-3; V: TRBV18; CDR3: CASDSGRAVDTQYF
size: NA; J: TRBJ2-7; V: TRBV6-5; CDR3: CASIGVYEQYF
size: NA; J: TRBJ2-3; V: TRBV27; CDR3: CASRVAGGTQGYF
size: NA; J: TRBJ2-7; V: TRBV5-6; CDR3: CASSFEGLTEQYF
size: NA; J: TRBJ2-3; V: TRBV4-1; CDR3: CASSQLGDTQYF
size: NA; J: TRBJ2-1; V: TRBV29-1; CDR3: CSGTGQSYNEQFF
size: NA; J: TRBJ2-2; V: TRBV7-3; CDR3: CASSSGGSFTGELFF
size: few; J: TRBJ2-7; V: TRBV30; CDR3: CAAGVYEQYF
size: NA; J: TRBJ1-1; V: TRBV5-6; CDR3: CASSTGTAEAFF
size: NA; J: TRBJ2-7; V: TRBV6-1; CDR3: CASDGALSYEQYF
size: NA; J: TRBJ2-2; V: TRBV15; CDR3: CATSTMKNTGELFF
size: NA; J: TRBJ2-7; V: TRBV6-5; CDR3: CASSYLQGVNEQYF
size: NA; J: TRBJ1-1; V: TRBV19; CDR3: CASSLGNTEAFF
size: NA; J: TRBJ2-1; V: TRBV28; CDR3: CASSYAGTGLYNEQFF
size: once; J: TRBJ2-7; V: TRBV5-1; CDR3: CASSLGIPYEQYF
size: NA; J: TRBJ1-1; V: TRBV4-1; CDR3: CASSPIGGEVTEAFF
size: NA; J: TRBJ1-1; V: TRBV27; CDR3: CASSSRVTIPMNTEAFF
size: NA; J: TRBJ2-7; V: TRBV2; CDR3: CASSEPTGATYEQYF
size: NA; J: TRBJ1-4; V: TRBV7-9; CDR3: CASSRTRALNEKLFF
size: once; J: TRBJ1-3; V: TRBV9; CDR3: CASRSGNTIYF
size: NA; J: NA; V: TRBV19; CDR3: CASSISMTSAYEQYF
size: large; J: TRBJ1-3; V: TRBV10-1; CDR3: CASSESALMGGNTIYF
size: NA; J: TRBJ1-1; V: TRBV4-1; CDR3: CATKPGVLWGPPPNTEAFF
size: NA; J: TRBJ2-6; V: TRBV6-1; CDR3: CATRVVVSGANVLTF
size: NA; J: TRBJ1-5; V: TRBV28; CDR3: CASSLGTGYSNQPQHF